The source of this TCR beta chain is a study of blood T cell repertoires in COVID-19. Participant ages covered roughly 18 to 89 years across 24 US areas. Donors were grouped by their self-reported clinical history. The CDR3 is made up of 14 amino acids. In germline, CDR1 is MRHNA, CDR2 SNTAGT. V lost 2 bases and J lost 5, with 9 bases in between. Original analysis: How many nucleated cells were present was estimated from reference gene primer amplification. Clones were sequenced by immunoSEQ multiplex PCR, and TCRdb holds only the in-frame ones, with some missing. V and J calls and clone size are those listed in that table; D and trimming were worked out from the DNA. This sample has some 250,000 clones, with 80% to 90% found just once.

This receptor was obtained from a woman aged 45-65 years who had recovered from COVID-19. The J gene is TRBJ1-4, the V gene TRBV6-4; the D is unclear. The sequencing input was PBMCs or T cells enriched from blood (not recorded which). CDR3 nucleotide sequence: TGTGCCAGCAGTGACCAACGGAGGAATGAAAAACTGTTTTTT. It yields the protein CASSDQRRNEKLFF.